The 29 T cell receptor beta chains below all came from one sample that was sequenced in a study of blood T cell repertoires in COVID-19. Data came from immunoSEQ multiplex PCR; TCRdb stores just in-frame clones and leaves some out. The data hold roughly 19,000 clones, with 88% observed a single time. The sample was PBMCs or T cells enriched from blood (not recorded which). The receptors were gathered from a woman in her twenties or thirties who had recovered from COVID-19.

The chain couples TRBV2 to TRBJ2-4; 11 bases are shared with TRBD1. The trim removed 6 bases at V and 2 bases at J, leaving 6 bases unmatched. CDR1 is SNHLY, CDR2 FYNNEI, per germline. This CDR3 region has 16 residues. In nucleotides, the CDR3 is TGTGCCAGCAGCGTAGGACAGGGGGCGACCAAAAACATTCAGTACTTC. It encodes CASSVGQGATKNIQYF.

The chain combines TRBV4-3 with TRBJ2-1; D gene unclear. CDR1 LGHNA and CDR2 YSLEER come from the germline V gene. Trimming took off 0 bases at V and 0 bases at J, with 6 bases between the two ends. CDR3 size: 15 residues. CDR3 in DNA: TGCGCCAGCAGCCAAGAACAGAGCTCCTACAATGAGCAGTTCTTC. The encoded protein is CASSQEQSSYNEQFF.

The chain uses TRBV19 and TRBJ1-2; 10 bases agree with TRBD1. Losses at the gene ends were 6 bases for V and 5 bases for J; bases not matched to a gene: 12. Looked up from germline, CDR1 is LNHDA and CDR2 is SQIVND (reference sequence). The CDR3 loop spans 16 amino acids. DNA for the CDR3: TGTGCCAGTAGGGGGGGACAGGGGACTCACGGATATGGCTACACCTTC. It codes for CASRGGQGTHGYGYTF.

This clone was seen once. V and J are TRBV4-3 and TRBJ2-2; TRBD1 is a possible D gene (5 bases). Germline V gives CDR1 LGHNA, CDR2 YSLEER. The CDR3 consists of 14 residues. V lost 4 bases to trimming and J lost 6 bases, with 12 bases between them. In nucleotides, the CDR3 is TGCGCCAGCAGCCGAGCCCCAGGGTCCGGGGAGCTGTTTTTT. Its protein product is CASSRAPGSGELFF.

The V gene is TRBV11-3, the J gene TRBJ2-1; 8 bases agree with TRBD2. This CDR3 spans 15 amino acids. The junction had 9 bases not matched to a gene; V was cut back by 5 bases and J by 6 bases. CDR1 and CDR2 (germline): SGHNT, YENEEA. The CDR3 DNA follows: TGTGCCAGCAGCGTAGGTAGCGGGGTGTTCAATGAGCAGTTCTTC. It encodes CASSVGSGVFNEQFF. Using reference TRBV11-3 and TRBJ2-1 for the parts outside the CDR3, the full variable domain is EAGVVQSPRYKIIEKKQPVAFWCNPISGHNTLYWYLQNLGQGPELLIRYENEEAVDDSQLPKDRFSAERLKGVDSTLKIQPAELGDSAVYLCASSVGSGVFNEQFFGPGTRLTVL.

The chain is built from TRBV5-4 and TRBJ2-2, with D maybe TRBD2 (6 bases). Germline lookup yields CDR1 SGHNT and CDR2 YYREEE (reference sequence). V lost 1 base and J 1 base, leaving 11 bases between the germline ends. The CDR3 spans 16 residues. The CDR3 nucleotides read TGTGCCAGCAGCTTGAAGCCGGGAGTGAACACCGGGGAGCTGTTTTTT. Protein: CASSLKPGVNTGELFF.

The V and J genes are TRBV29-1 and TRBJ1-4, with D unclear. Germline CDR1 is SQVTM and CDR2 is ANQGSEA. This CDR3 is built from 11 residues. The V and J ends lost 6 bases and 8 bases respectively, with 10 bases between them. This chain's CDR3 is CSVSSLEKLFF. CDR3 DNA sequence: TGCAGCGTATCGAGTTTAGAAAAACTGTTTTTT. The full variable domain, with the rest looked up from reference TRBV29-1 and TRBJ1-4, is SAVISQKPSRDICQRGTSLTIQCQVDSQVTMMFWYRQQPGQSLTLIATANQGSEATYESGFVIDKFPISRPNLTFSTLTVSNMSPEDSSIYLCSVSSLEKLFFGSGTQLSVL.

The chain couples TRBV5-6 to TRBJ2-7, with D maybe TRBD1 (6 bases). V was trimmed by 4 bases and J by 4 bases, leaving 12 bases between them. Per the germline V gene, CDR1 is SGHDT and CDR2 is YYEEEE. The CDR3 totals 13 residues. The CDR3 here is CASSIQGLYEQYF. CDR3 in DNA: TGTGCCAGCAGCATCCAGGGGCTTTACGAGCAGTACTTC.

The rearrangement links TRBV5-1 to TRBJ1-1, with 8 positions matching TRBD1. This CDR3 region has 13 residues. CDR1 is SGHRS and CDR2 is YFSETQ in the germline V gene. V lost 5 bases and J lost 10; bases outside the gene matches: 10. The CDR3 DNA follows: TGCGCCAGCAGTCAAGGACAGGGAAGGACAGCTTTCTTT. This gives the protein CASSQGQGRTAFF.

The V call is TRBV2, the J call TRBJ1-1, with TRBD1 matching over 11 bases. CDR1 SNHLY and CDR2 FYNNEI come from the germline V gene. V trimming: 1 base; J trimming: 6 bases; junction bases outside the gene matches: 4. The length of the CDR3 is 15 residues. CDR3 region: CASSEGTGGLSEAFF. The DNA of the CDR3 is TGTGCCAGCAGTGAAGGGACAGGGGGCTTATCTGAAGCTTTCTTT.

The J gene is TRBJ2-5, the V gene TRBV11-2, with 7 bases identical to TRBD2. From germline, CDR1 is SGHAT and CDR2 FQNNGV. This CDR3 has 15 amino acids. V was pared by 1 base and J by 2 bases, with 4 bases of the junction left unmatched. The CDR3 protein is CASSLGWEGQETQYF. CDR3 DNA sequence: TGTGCCAGCAGCTTAGGGTGGGAGGGGCAAGAGACCCAGTACTTC.

The chain links TRBV27 to TRBJ2-7; D may be TRBD1 (5 bases). The length of the CDR3 is 13 residues. The V and J ends lost 5 bases and 0 bases respectively, with 8 bases between them. Germline V gene data show CDR1 as MNHEY and CDR2 as SMNVEV (reference sequence). This CDR3 reads CASSRQSSYEQYF. The CDR3 region has the DNA TGTGCCAGCAGTCGACAGAGCTCCTACGAGCAGTACTTC.

The V call is TRBV7-2, the J call TRBJ1-6; 9 positions agree with TRBD1. This CDR3 comprises 16 residues. After removal of 5 bases from V and 6 bases from J, the junction contained 8 bases not matched to a gene. Germline V gene lookup returns CDR1 SGHTA and CDR2 FQGNSA. The CDR3 spells CASSASRTGVNSPLHF. CDR3 coding DNA: TGTGCCAGCAGCGCCTCAAGGACAGGGGTTAATTCACCCCTCCACTTT.

CDR3 region: CASSYGTGIGTDTQYF. CDR3 sequence (DNA): TGTGCCAGCAGTTACGGGACAGGGATCGGCACAGATACGCAGTATTTT. The V and J genes are TRBV6-5 and TRBJ2-3; 9 bases map to TRBD1. This CDR3 has 16 amino acids. CDR1 MNHEY and CDR2 SVGAGI come from the germline V gene. The J segment lost 1 base and the V segment lost 2 bases, leaving 4 bases of the junction unmatched.

The chain couples TRBV7-3 to TRBJ2-3, with 14 nucleotides matching TRBD2. Germline loops: CDR1 SGHTA, CDR2 FQGTGA. V trimming: 5 bases; J trimming: 2 bases; junction bases outside the gene matches: 12. The CDR3 runs to 19 residues. DNA of the CDR3: TGTGCCAGCAGCGCCAATGGACTAGCGGGGGGAGGTAACACAGATACGCAGTATTTT. Translation: CASSANGLAGGGNTDTQYF.

The chain couples TRBV5-4 to TRBJ2-3; D gene uncertain. Germline lookup yields CDR1 SGHNT and CDR2 YYREEE (reference sequence). Trimming took off 0 bases at V and 6 bases at J, with 11 bases between the two ends. There are 14 residues in the CDR3. CDR3 protein: CASSLAAPDDTQYF. The CDR3 bases are TGTGCCAGCAGCTTGGCTGCACCAGATGATACGCAGTATTTT.

The CDR3: CAISVSGDNQPQHF. CDR3 nucleotides: TGTGCCATCAGTGTTTCGGGTGACAATCAGCCCCAGCATTTT. The chain links TRBV10-3 to TRBJ1-5; no firm D call. The germline gives CDR1 ENHRY, CDR2 SYGVKD. CDR3 length: 14 amino acids. V lost 4 bases and J lost 3, with 10 bases in between.

This chain joins TRBV11-1 and TRBJ2-7; D perhaps matches TRBD2 (6 bases). The CDR3 spans 15 residues. The germline V and J ends were trimmed by 1 base and 0 bases, with 10 bases remaining between them. From germline, CDR1 is SGHAT and CDR2 FQDESV (reference sequence). CDR3 in DNA: TGTGCCAGCAGCTTAGGGCAGGGACTCTCCTACGAGCAGTACTTC. It encodes CASSLGQGLSYEQYF.

This clone was detected only once. The J gene is TRBJ2-5, the V gene TRBV2; 7 nucleotides agree with TRBD2. There are 14 residues in the CDR3. Germline CDR1 and CDR2: SNHLY and FYNNEI. V gave up 7 bases and J gave up 1 base; unmatched junction bases: 6. The CDR3 DNA sequence: TGTGCCAGCATCACGGGGACTATCCAAGAGACCCAGTACTTC. Its protein product is CASITGTIQETQYF.

The rearrangement joins TRBV7-2 to TRBJ1-3; 7 bases align to TRBD1. The CDR3 runs to 16 residues. The germline V gene has CDR1 SGHTA and CDR2 FQGNSA. The J segment lost 0 bases and the V segment lost 4 bases, leaving 6 bases of the junction unmatched. In DNA, the CDR3 is TGTGCCAGCAGCTCGGACAGGCTGAGCTCTGGAAACACCATATATTTT. Amino acids: CASSSDRLSSGNTIYF.

V usage is TRBV19 and J usage is TRBJ1-5, with 8 bases that match TRBD1. The CDR3 is made up of 15 amino acids. The germline V gene has CDR1 LNHDA and CDR2 SQIVND (reference sequence). The junction had 7 bases not matched to a gene; V was cut back by 4 bases and J by 5 bases. CDR3 amino acids: CASSTTDRGYQPQHF. The CDR3 DNA reads as TGTGCCAGTAGTACGACCGACAGGGGTTATCAGCCCCAGCATTTT.

This clone has a single count. The chain couples TRBV5-8 to TRBJ1-5, with TRBD1 identical over 10 bases. Germline V lookup: CDR1 SGHTS, CDR2 YDEGEE. This CDR3 region has 15 residues. V shed 0 bases and J 9 bases; nucleotides not matched to a gene: 6. CDR3 region: CASSLGQGAKRPQHF. For the CDR3, the DNA is TGTGCCAGCAGCTTGGGACAGGGGGCTAAAAGGCCCCAGCATTTT.

The chain employs TRBV28 and TRBJ2-3; 7 nucleotides agree with TRBD2. Trimming at V came to 5 bases and at J to 2 bases, leaving 10 bases not matched to a gene. The germline V gene encodes CDR1 MDHEN and CDR2 SYDVKM. The CDR3 covers 16 residues. The CDR3 region is CASSSPGLQHTDTQYF. The CDR3 DNA is TGTGCCAGCAGTAGCCCGGGACTACAACACACAGATACGCAGTATTTT.

In this sample, this clone turned up a few times. The chain joins TRBV19 to TRBJ2-6; 9 bases align to TRBD1. In germline, CDR1 is LNHDA, CDR2 SQIVND (reference sequence). There are 16 residues in the CDR3. V lost 10 bases, J lost 0 bases, and 7 bases stayed unmatched. In DNA, the CDR3 is TGTGCCACCGGGACAGGGCAAAACTCTGGGGCCAACGTCCTGACTTTC. Translating gives CATGTGQNSGANVLTF.

The CDR3 DNA reads TGCGCCAGCAGTTACAGGGACACCGGGGAGCTGTTTTTT. Translation: CASSYRDTGELFF. The rearrangement links TRBV5-1 to TRBJ2-2; TRBD1 might be the D (6 bases). Germline V gene data show CDR1 as SGHRS and CDR2 as YFSETQ. The germline V and J ends were trimmed by 5 bases and 3 bases, with 8 bases remaining between them. The CDR3 has 13 residues.

The chain recombines TRBV7-9 with TRBJ2-3, with TRBD1 as a possible D gene (6 bases). V was clipped by 5 bases and J by 2 bases, with 20 bases between them. The germline V gene has CDR1 SEHNR and CDR2 FQNEAQ (reference sequence). The CDR3 totals 17 residues. CDR3 DNA sequence: TGTGCCAGCAGCATACCAGAACAGGGCGCCTACACAGATACGCAGTATTTT. It is translated as CASSIPEQGAYTDTQYF.

DNA for the CDR3: TGTGCCAGTACCAGACAGGGGAGATACTCTGGAAACACCATATATTTT. Translating gives CASTRQGRYSGNTIYF. V gene TRBV19 combines with J gene TRBJ1-3; TRBD1 matches 8 bases. V shed 7 bases, J shed 0 bases, and the junction held 8 bases outside the gene matches. Per germline, CDR1 LNHDA and CDR2 SQIVND (reference sequence). The CDR3 length is 16 residues.

The rearrangement links TRBV5-1 to TRBJ2-1, with 9 bases lining up with TRBD2. This CDR3 has 16 amino acids. V was clipped by 4 bases and J by 8 bases; unmatched bases: 13. The germline CDR1 and CDR2 sequences are SGHRS and YFSETQ. The CDR3 nucleotides read TGCGCCAGCAGCCCGGCGGGAGGGAGCTCCCGTCATGAGCAGTTCTTC. This translates into CASSPAGGSSRHEQFF.

CDR3 DNA: TGTGCCAGCAGCCAAGCAGGTAGCAATCAGCCCCAGCATTTT. Protein: CASSQAGSNQPQHF. The rearrangement uses TRBV3-1 (or the pseudogene TRBV3-2) and TRBJ1-5; no clear D. The CDR3 consists of 14 residues. Trimming removed 1 base from V and 0 bases from J, with 4 bases in between. Germline-derived CDR1 and CDR2 are LGHDT and YNNKEL (reference sequence).